The rows below give T cell receptor beta chains drawn from one sample of a study of T cells in Graves' hyperthyroidism and ophthalmopathy. TCRdb reprocessed the multiplex PCR reads via MiXCR and lists one record per CDR3 protein. The repertoire has 480,000 or so distinct CDR3 sequences, approximately 14% of them found once; the top ten carry about 17%. Input material: blood. These receptors were obtained from a woman aged 18-29 years with Graves' hyperthyroidism. Both conserved end residues are part of each CDR3. Fields, in order: D gene, J gene, V gene, clone size, CDR3 DNA, CDR3 protein. A D gene is named only where the DNA matches it firmly. A clone size is listed for some rows: how often the clone was seen (once, few, many), or a class if it is expanded.

d_gene: .; j_gene: TRBJ2-5; v_gene: TRBV7-9; abundance: many; CDR3nt: TGTGCCAGCAGCTGGCTTTGGGGAGAGGAGACCCAGTACTTC; CDR3aa: CASSWLWGEETQYF
d_gene: TRBD2; j_gene: TRBJ2-3; v_gene: TRBV19; abundance: .; CDR3nt: TGTGCCAGTAAACCCACCGGGACTAGTGACACAGATACGCAGTATTTT; CDR3aa: CASKPTGTSDTDTQYF
d_gene: TRBD2; j_gene: TRBJ2-5; v_gene: TRBV3-1; abundance: many; CDR3nt: TGTGCCAGCAGCCGCGGGTGGCTAGCGGGAGCCCAAGAGACCCAGTACTTC; CDR3aa: CASSRGWLAGAQETQYF
d_gene: .; j_gene: TRBJ2-6; v_gene: TRBV7-9; abundance: many; CDR3nt: TGTGCCAGCAGCCCTCAGTCACGATCTGGGGCCAACGTCCTGACTTTC; CDR3aa: CASSPQSRSGANVLTF
d_gene: TRBD2; j_gene: TRBJ2-3; v_gene: TRBV4-1; abundance: few; CDR3nt: TGCGCCAGCAGCCAAGGGACTAGCGGCGTCGCAGGTACGCAGTATTTT; CDR3aa: CASSQGTSGVAGTQYF
d_gene: .; j_gene: TRBJ2-7; v_gene: TRBV19; abundance: .; CDR3nt: TGTGCCAGTAGCCCCTGGGAAGGTTCCTACGAGCAGTACTTC; CDR3aa: CASSPWEGSYEQYF
d_gene: TRBD2; j_gene: TRBJ2-1; v_gene: TRBV5-1; abundance: .; CDR3nt: TGCGCCAGCAGCGGCGGGGAGGGCTTTGGCAATGAGCAGTTCTTC; CDR3aa: CASSGGEGFGNEQFF
d_gene: .; j_gene: TRBJ2-1; v_gene: TRBV18; abundance: many; CDR3nt: TGTGCCAGCTCGCCCTCTGAGGCGGACGAGCAGTTCTTC; CDR3aa: CASSPSEADEQFF
d_gene: TRBD1; j_gene: TRBJ1-1; v_gene: TRBV5-1; abundance: .; CDR3nt: TGCGCCAGCAGCCCTGACAGGGGCCACCTCACTGAAGCTTTCTTT; CDR3aa: CASSPDRGHLTEAFF
d_gene: .; j_gene: TRBJ2-1; v_gene: TRBV11-1; abundance: many; CDR3nt: TGTGCCAGCAGCTTAACTGGGACGAATGAGCAGTTCTTC; CDR3aa: CASSLTGTNEQFF
d_gene: TRBD2; j_gene: TRBJ2-3; v_gene: TRBV4-2; abundance: .; CDR3nt: TGTGCCAGCAGCCAAGATCGGGACTACCAAGATACGCAGTATTTT; CDR3aa: CASSQDRDYQDTQYF
d_gene: TRBD1; j_gene: TRBJ1-5; v_gene: TRBV30; abundance: many; CDR3nt: TGTGCCTGGAGCCACCCGGGGACAGGGGCCTCATATAGCAATCAGCCCCAGCATTTT; CDR3aa: CAWSHPGTGASYSNQPQHF
d_gene: .; j_gene: TRBJ1-1; v_gene: TRBV7-8; abundance: many; CDR3nt: TGTGCCAGCAGTCCCCCCTACATTAAGGGGAGGGATGAAGCTTTCTTT; CDR3aa: CASSPPYIKGRDEAFF
d_gene: .; j_gene: TRBJ1-2; v_gene: TRBV11-2; abundance: many; CDR3nt: TGTGCCAGCAGCTTAGACGCAGGTTTCTATGGCTACACCTTC; CDR3aa: CASSLDAGFYGYTF
d_gene: .; j_gene: TRBJ2-2; v_gene: TRBV3-1; abundance: many; CDR3nt: TGTGCCAGCAGCCTACCCGGGAGTGGGGAGCTGTTTTTT; CDR3aa: CASSLPGSGELFF
d_gene: TRBD1; j_gene: TRBJ1-4; v_gene: TRBV4-1; abundance: .; CDR3nt: TGCGCCAGCAGCTCCCCCCCGGGACAGGGTGTGAGTGAAAAACTGTTTTTT; CDR3aa: CASSSPPGQGVSEKLFF
d_gene: TRBD1; j_gene: TRBJ2-1; v_gene: TRBV20-1; abundance: many; CDR3nt: TGCAGTGCTAGAGATGACAGGGGTATTCTCTGGAATGAGCAGTTCTTC; CDR3aa: CSARDDRGILWNEQFF
d_gene: TRBD1; j_gene: TRBJ1-3; v_gene: TRBV6-1; abundance: .; CDR3nt: TGTGCCAGCAGCCCTCCTCAATCAGGGGGGAAAGGAAACACCATATATTTT; CDR3aa: CASSPPQSGGKGNTIYF
d_gene: TRBD2; j_gene: TRBJ2-5; v_gene: TRBV12-3/TRBV12-4; abundance: many; CDR3nt: TGTGCCAGCAGCCCCTCCGGGACTAGCGCACAAGAGACCCAGTACTTC; CDR3aa: CASSPSGTSAQETQYF
d_gene: TRBD2; j_gene: TRBJ2-1; v_gene: TRBV18; abundance: .; CDR3nt: TGTGCCAGCTCACCAGAGTGGGCGGGAGGGCCTTTTTTCCCCTACAATGAGCAGTTCTTC; CDR3aa: CASSPEWAGGPFFPYNEQFF
d_gene: TRBD2; j_gene: TRBJ2-3; v_gene: TRBV5-8; abundance: many; CDR3nt: TGTGCCAGCAGCTTTAGCGGGAGCTCCGGTTATACGCAGTATTTT; CDR3aa: CASSFSGSSGYTQYF
d_gene: .; j_gene: TRBJ1-2; v_gene: TRBV6-5; abundance: .; CDR3nt: TGTGCCAGCAATCACTACGGGACGGGCCAGGGGGGCTACACCTTC; CDR3aa: CASNHYGTGQGGYTF
d_gene: .; j_gene: TRBJ2-1; v_gene: TRBV19; abundance: .; CDR3nt: TGTGCCAGTAGGCGGACCCGGAGTGAGCAGTTCTTC; CDR3aa: CASRRTRSEQFF
d_gene: .; j_gene: TRBJ2-3; v_gene: TRBV7-2; abundance: .; CDR3nt: TGTGCCAGCAGCTTAGCGTCGATGGGGGGAGCAGATACGCAGTATTTT; CDR3aa: CASSLASMGGADTQYF
d_gene: TRBD1; j_gene: TRBJ2-1; v_gene: TRBV20-1; abundance: few; CDR3nt: TGCAGTGCATCCGACAGGGCAGATGAGCAGTTCTTC; CDR3aa: CSASDRADEQFF
d_gene: TRBD1; j_gene: TRBJ1-1; v_gene: TRBV27; abundance: many; CDR3nt: TGTGCCAGTAACAGGGGGAGGAACACTGAAGCTTTCTTT; CDR3aa: CASNRGRNTEAFF
d_gene: .; j_gene: TRBJ2-5; v_gene: TRBV18; abundance: .; CDR3nt: TGTGCCAGCTCACCACCGAGTGTTCGGCAAGAGACCCAGTACTTC; CDR3aa: CASSPPSVRQETQYF